This is a list of T cell receptor beta chains from one sample in a study of CD8 T cells in ankylosing spondylitis. TCRdb used MiXCR to reprocess the 5' RACE reads, holding one entry per CDR3 protein. The sample lists approximately 300,000 distinct CDR3 sequences, 20% seen once, with 3.5% in the top ten. Sequences were obtained from blood, either unsorted or a sorted T cell fraction (not recorded which). The origin of the receptors is a female donor with ankylosing spondylitis or in good health (not recorded which). Both conserved end residues are part of each CDR3. D genes are given only for firm matches. Where a row states a size, it is once, few, many or the class of an expanded clone; other rows omit it.

CDR3: CAVGAPIRPDTQYF; DNA: TGTGCCGTGGGGGCTCCCATTAGACCAGATACGCAGTATTTT; J: TRBJ2-3; size: few; V: TRBV28; D: NA
CDR3: CASSPGQRVYGYTF; DNA: TGTGCCAGTAGCCCGGGACAGAGAGTCTATGGCTACACCTTC; J: TRBJ1-2; size: NA; V: TRBV19; D: TRBD1
CDR3: CASSREGRGYGYTF; DNA: TGTGCCAGCAGTCGGGAGGGAAGAGGCTATGGCTACACCTTC; J: TRBJ1-2; size: few; V: TRBV6-1; D: NA
CDR3: CASSPRGPPLRGMNTEAFF; DNA: TGTGCCAGCTCACCGAGAGGTCCGCCTTTAAGGGGGATGAACACTGAAGCTTTCTTT; J: TRBJ1-1; size: NA; V: TRBV18; D: NA
CDR3: CASSLVGRSGDEQFF; DNA: TGCGCCAGCAGCTTGGTGGGTAGGTCTGGCGATGAGCAGTTCTTC; J: TRBJ2-1; size: few; V: TRBV5-1; D: NA
CDR3: CSVEAKTSYGYTF; DNA: TGCAGCGTTGAAGCTAAGACTTCCTATGGCTACACCTTC; J: TRBJ1-2; size: NA; V: TRBV29-1; D: NA
CDR3: CSASGASSYNEQFF; DNA: TGCAGCGCCTCGGGGGCGAGCTCCTACAATGAGCAGTTCTTC; J: TRBJ2-1; size: many; V: TRBV29-1; D: NA
CDR3: CASSHPPGLKMLNSYNEQFF; DNA: TGTGCCAGCAGTCATCCACCGGGACTCAAAATGTTAAATTCCTACAATGAGCAGTTCTTC; J: TRBJ2-1; size: few; V: TRBV12-3/TRBV12-4; D: NA
CDR3: CSASIRGPQQETQYF; DNA: TGCAGTGCTAGCATCAGGGGCCCACAACAAGAGACCCAGTACTTC; J: TRBJ2-5; size: NA; V: TRBV20-1; D: NA
CDR3: CASSLLQTVYGYTF; DNA: TGTGCCAGCAGCTTACTTCAGACAGTCTATGGCTACACCTTC; J: TRBJ1-2; size: once; V: TRBV7-9; D: NA
CDR3: CSAFTGGINYGYTF; DNA: TGCAGTGCTTTTACAGGGGGAATTAACTATGGCTACACCTTC; J: TRBJ1-2; size: many; V: TRBV20-1; D: TRBD1
CDR3: CASSPVGISDTQYF; DNA: TGTGCCAGCTCACCGGTCGGGATTTCGGATACGCAGTATTTT; J: TRBJ2-3; size: few; V: TRBV18; D: NA